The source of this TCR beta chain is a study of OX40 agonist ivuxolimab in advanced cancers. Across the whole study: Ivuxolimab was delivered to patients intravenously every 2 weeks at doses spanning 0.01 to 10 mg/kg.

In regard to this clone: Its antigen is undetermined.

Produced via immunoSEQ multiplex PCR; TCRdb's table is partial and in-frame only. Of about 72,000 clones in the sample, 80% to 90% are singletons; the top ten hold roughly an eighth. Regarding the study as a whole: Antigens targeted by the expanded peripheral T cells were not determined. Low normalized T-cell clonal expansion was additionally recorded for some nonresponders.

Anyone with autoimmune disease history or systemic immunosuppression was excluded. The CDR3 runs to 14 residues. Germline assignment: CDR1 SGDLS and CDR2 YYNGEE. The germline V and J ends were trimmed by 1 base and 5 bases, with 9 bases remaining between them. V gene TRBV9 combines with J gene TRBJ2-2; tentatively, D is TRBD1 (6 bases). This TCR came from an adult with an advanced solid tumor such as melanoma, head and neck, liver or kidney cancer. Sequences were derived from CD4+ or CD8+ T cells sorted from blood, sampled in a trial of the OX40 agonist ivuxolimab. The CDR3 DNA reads TGTGCCAGCAGCGTAAGAACAGGGACCGGGGAGCTGTTTTTT. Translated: CASSVRTGTGELFF. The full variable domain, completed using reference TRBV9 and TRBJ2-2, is DSGVTQTPKHLITATGQRVTLRCSPRSGDLSVYWYQQSLDQGLQFLIQYYNGEERAKGNILERFSAQQFPDLHSELNLSSLELGDSALYFCASSVRTGTGELFFGEGSRLTVL.